The T cell receptor (beta chain) described here comes from a study of regulatory T cells in long-lasting Graves disease. Study-level information: Duration of antithyroid drug therapy among newly diagnosed Graves' patients was under 3 months.

Time point: newly diagnosed GD, antithyroid drugs for less than 3 months. After RNA was extracted from PBMCs, the TCR library was made from it. The authors drew patients from an endocrinology department in Xi'an, China. This clonotype showed up many times. The antigen is unknown. The V gene's germline CDR1 is SGHTS and CDR2 YDEGEE. This CDR3 is 11 amino acids long. The V and J ends lost 5 bases and 6 bases respectively, with 9 bases between them. Study-wide results and limits: Persistent patients shared more public clonotypes (approximately 2,500) than new patients (more than 900).

CDR3-region Arm-PCR and iRepertoire HTBI primers produced the TCR beta libraries. TCRdb processed the multiplex PCR reads anew with MiXCR; each CDR3 protein has one entry. The table lists 250,000 or so distinct CDR3 sequences, about 18% of them singletons. This same sample was also part of a study on T cells in Graves' hyperthyroidism and ophthalmopathy. That study adds: Hyperthyroidism in the patients, aged 18 to 65, was newly diagnosed and under 2 months in duration.

The sequencing here drew on peripheral blood mononuclear cells (PBMCs), taken at new diagnosis, from a patient treated with antithyroid drugs. The sequence derives from a woman in her 30s with Graves disease. The rearrangement joins TRBV5-8 to TRBJ2-7; no firm D call. The CDR3 DNA follows: TGTGCCAGCAGTTCTTTCGGCGAGCAGTACTTC. This gives the protein CASSSFGEQYF.